The entry that follows covers one T cell receptor beta chain sequence. The antigen is undetermined. The source of the sample is a study of cytomegalovirus exposure and HLA in healthy donors. Study-level information: Earlier, 200 million or so T cells were analyzed, and 117 million unique TCR beta sequences were found among them. Study-level results: Donor immune exposure was known only as CMV serostatus. Presence/absence results assume similar sequencing depth per donor, which may not hold. A missense variant in DCLRE1C was later tied to TCR beta V- and J-gene trimming.

Both 60 Vbeta primers and 13 Jbeta primers went into the PCR. The assay was immunoSEQ multiplex PCR, and TCRdb's table has in-frame clones only and misses some. The sample holds around 70,000 clones, 60% to 75% seen once. This CDR3 is built from 14 residues. The junction had 4 bases not matched to a gene; V was cut back by 5 bases and J by 3 bases. CDR1 is MNHNS and CDR2 is SASEGT in the germline V gene. The receptor was derived from a man in his 70s in good health and CMV-seronegative. Sequenced sample: PBMCs. The chain combines TRBV6-1 with TRBJ2-3; TRBD1 matches at 8 bases. The CDR3 DNA sequence: TGTGCCAGCAGTACGACAGGGGCGACAGATACGCAGTATTTT. It is translated as CASSTTGATDTQYF.